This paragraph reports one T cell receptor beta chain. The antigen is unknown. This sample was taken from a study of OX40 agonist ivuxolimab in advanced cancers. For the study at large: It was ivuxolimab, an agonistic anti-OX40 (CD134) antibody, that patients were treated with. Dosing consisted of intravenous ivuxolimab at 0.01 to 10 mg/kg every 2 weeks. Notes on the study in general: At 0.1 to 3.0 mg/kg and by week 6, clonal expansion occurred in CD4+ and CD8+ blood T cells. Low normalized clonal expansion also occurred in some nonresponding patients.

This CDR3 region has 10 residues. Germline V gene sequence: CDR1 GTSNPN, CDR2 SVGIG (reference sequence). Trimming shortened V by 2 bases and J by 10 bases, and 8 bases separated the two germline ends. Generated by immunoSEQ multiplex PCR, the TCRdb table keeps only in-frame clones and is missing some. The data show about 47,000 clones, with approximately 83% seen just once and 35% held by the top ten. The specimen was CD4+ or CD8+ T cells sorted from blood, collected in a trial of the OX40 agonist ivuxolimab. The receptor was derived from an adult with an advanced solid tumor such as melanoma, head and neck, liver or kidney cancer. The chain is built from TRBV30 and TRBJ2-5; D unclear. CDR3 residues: CAWSSPVQYF. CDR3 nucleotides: TGTGCCTGGAGTAGTCCCGTCCAGTACTTC.